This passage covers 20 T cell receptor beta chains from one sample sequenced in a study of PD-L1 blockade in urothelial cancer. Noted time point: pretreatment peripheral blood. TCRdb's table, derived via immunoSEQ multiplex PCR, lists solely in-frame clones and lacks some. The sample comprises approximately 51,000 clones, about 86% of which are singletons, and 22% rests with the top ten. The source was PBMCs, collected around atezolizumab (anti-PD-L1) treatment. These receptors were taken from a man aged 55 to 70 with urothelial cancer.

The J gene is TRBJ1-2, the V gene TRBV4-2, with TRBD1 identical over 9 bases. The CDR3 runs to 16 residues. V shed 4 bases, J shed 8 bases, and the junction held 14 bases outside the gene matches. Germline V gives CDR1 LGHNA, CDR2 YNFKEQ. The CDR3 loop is CASSPLDRTGVQGYTF. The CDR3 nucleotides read TGTGCCAGCAGCCCCTTGGATAGGACAGGGGTACAGGGCTACACCTTC.

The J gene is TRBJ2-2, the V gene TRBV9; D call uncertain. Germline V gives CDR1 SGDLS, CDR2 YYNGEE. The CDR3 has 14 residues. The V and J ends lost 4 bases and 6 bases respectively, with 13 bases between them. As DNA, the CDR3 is TGTGCCAGCAGCCCCACAAGAACACCCGGGGAGCTGTTTTTT. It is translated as CASSPTRTPGELFF.

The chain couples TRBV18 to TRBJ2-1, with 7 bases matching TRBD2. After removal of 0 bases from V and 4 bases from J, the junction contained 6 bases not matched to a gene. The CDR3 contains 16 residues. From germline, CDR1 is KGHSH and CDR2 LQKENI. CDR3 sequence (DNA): TGTGCCAGCTCACCACCCTTGGCAGCGGGGTACAATGAGCAGTTCTTC. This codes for CASSPPLAAGYNEQFF.

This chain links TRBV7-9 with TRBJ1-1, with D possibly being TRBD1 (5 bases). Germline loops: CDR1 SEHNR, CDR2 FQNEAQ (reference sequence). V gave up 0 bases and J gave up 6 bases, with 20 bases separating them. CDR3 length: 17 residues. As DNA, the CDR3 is TGTGCCAGCAGCTTAGCGCGGGGCAGGGAAGGGGCGGCTGAAGCTTTCTTT. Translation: CASSLARGREGAAEAFF. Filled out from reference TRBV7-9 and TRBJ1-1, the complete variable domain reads DTGVSQNPRHKITKRGQNVTFRCDPISEHNRLYWYRQTLGQGPEFLTYFQNEAQLEKSRLLSDRFSAERPKGSFSTLEIQRTEQGDSAMYLCASSLARGREGAAEAFFGQGTRLTVV.

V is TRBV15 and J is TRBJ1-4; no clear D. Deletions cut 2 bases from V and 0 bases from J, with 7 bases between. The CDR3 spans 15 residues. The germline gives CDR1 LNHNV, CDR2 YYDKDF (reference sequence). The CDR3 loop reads CATSRNRATNEKLFF. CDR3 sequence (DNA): TGTGCCACCAGCAGAAACAGAGCAACTAATGAAAAACTGTTTTTT.

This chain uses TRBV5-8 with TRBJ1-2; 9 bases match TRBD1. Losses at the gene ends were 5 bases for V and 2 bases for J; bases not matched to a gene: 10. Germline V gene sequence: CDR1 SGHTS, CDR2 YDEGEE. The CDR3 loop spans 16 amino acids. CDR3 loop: CASREGQGRSNYGYTF. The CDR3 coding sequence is TGTGCCAGCAGAGAGGGACAGGGTCGATCCAACTATGGCTACACCTTC. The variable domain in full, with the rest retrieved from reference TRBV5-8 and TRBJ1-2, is EAGVTQSPTHLIKTRGQQATLRCSPISGHTSVYWYQQALGLGLQFLLWYDEGEERNRGNFPPRFSGRQFPNYSSELNVNALELEDSALYLCASREGQGRSNYGYTFGSGTRLTVV.

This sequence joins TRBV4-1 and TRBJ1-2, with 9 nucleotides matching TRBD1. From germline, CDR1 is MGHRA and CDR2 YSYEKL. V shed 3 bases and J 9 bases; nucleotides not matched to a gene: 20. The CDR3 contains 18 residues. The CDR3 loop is CASSQTWDRAFGEGRYTF. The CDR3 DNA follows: TGCGCCAGCAGCCAGACGTGGGACAGGGCTTTCGGAGAGGGCCGCTACACCTTC.

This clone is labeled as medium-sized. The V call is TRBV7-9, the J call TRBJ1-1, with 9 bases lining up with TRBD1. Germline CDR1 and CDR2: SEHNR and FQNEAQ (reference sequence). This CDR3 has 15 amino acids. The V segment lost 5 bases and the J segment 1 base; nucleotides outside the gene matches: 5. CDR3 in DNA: TGTGCCAGCAGCCCCGGGACAGGGTGGAACACTGAAGCTTTCTTT. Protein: CASSPGTGWNTEAFF.

Written as DNA, the CDR3 is TGTGCCTGGAGTGTAGCAGGGTTTGGTGGCTACACCTTC. It specifies CAWSVAGFGGYTF. V is TRBV30 and J is TRBJ1-2, with a possible D match to TRBD1 (5 bases). The CDR3 runs to 13 residues. Trimming pared 0 bases from V and 7 bases from J, leaving 12 bases between. CDR1 and CDR2 (germline): GTSNPN, SVGIG (reference sequence).

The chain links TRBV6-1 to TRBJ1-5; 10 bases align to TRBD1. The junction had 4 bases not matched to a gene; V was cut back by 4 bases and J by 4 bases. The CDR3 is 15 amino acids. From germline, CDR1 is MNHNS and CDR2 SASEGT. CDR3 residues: CASSGTGGRNQPQHF. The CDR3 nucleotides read TGTGCCAGCAGTGGGACAGGGGGAAGGAATCAGCCCCAGCATTTT.

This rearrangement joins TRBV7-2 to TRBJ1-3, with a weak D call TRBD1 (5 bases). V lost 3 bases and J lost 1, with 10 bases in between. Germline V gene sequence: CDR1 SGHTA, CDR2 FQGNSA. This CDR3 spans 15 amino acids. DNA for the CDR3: TGTGCCAGCAGCTTCGGGGGTTTGTCTGGAAACACCATATATTTT. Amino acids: CASSFGGLSGNTIYF.

The CDR3 region is CASSTAGYNEQFF. In nucleotides, the CDR3 is TGTGCCAGTAGTACTGCCGGGTACAATGAGCAGTTCTTC. The rearrangement joins TRBV19 to TRBJ2-1; D uncertain. The CDR3 has 13 residues. The V end lost 4 bases, the J end lost 4 bases, and 8 bases lay between the germline ends. Germline V gene data show CDR1 as LNHDA and CDR2 as SQIVND (reference sequence).

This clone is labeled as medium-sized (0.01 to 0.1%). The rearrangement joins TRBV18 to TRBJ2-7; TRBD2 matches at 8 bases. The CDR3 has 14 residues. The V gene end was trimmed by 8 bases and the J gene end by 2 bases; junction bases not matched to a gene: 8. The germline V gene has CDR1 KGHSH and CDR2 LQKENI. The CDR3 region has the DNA TGTGCCAGCGCACGATCGGGACTAGCCTACGAGCAGTACTTC. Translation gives CASARSGLAYEQYF.

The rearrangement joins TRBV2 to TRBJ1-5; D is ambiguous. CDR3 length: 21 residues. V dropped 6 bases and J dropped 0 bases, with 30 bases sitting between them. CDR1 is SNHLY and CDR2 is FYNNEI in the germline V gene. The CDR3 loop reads CASRGLFDVTEGSNSNQPQHF. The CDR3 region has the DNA TGTGCCAGCAGAGGCCTGTTTGATGTAACAGAAGGTTCAAATAGCAATCAGCCCCAGCATTTT.

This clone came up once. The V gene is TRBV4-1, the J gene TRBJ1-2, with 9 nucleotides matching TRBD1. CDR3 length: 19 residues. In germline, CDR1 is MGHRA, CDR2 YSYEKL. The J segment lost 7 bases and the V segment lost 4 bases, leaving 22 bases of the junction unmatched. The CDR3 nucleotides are TGCGCCAGCAGCCCGCACCGCTCTTCCAACTTGGGACAGGGCCTTGGCTACACCTTC. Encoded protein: CASSPHRSSNLGQGLGYTF.

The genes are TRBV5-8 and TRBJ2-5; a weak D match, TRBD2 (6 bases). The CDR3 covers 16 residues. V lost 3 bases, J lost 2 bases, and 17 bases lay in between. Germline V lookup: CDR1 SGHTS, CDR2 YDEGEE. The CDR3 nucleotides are TGTGCCAGCAGCTCGGGGCGGGTCGGGACTCAAGAGACCCAGTACTTC. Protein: CASSSGRVGTQETQYF.

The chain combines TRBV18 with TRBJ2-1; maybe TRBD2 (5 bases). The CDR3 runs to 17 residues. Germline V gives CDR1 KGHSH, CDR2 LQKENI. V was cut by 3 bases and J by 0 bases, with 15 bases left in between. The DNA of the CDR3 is TGTGCCAGCTCACCGATAAGTCAGCGGAGCTCCTACAATGAGCAGTTCTTC. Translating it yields CASSPISQRSSYNEQFF.

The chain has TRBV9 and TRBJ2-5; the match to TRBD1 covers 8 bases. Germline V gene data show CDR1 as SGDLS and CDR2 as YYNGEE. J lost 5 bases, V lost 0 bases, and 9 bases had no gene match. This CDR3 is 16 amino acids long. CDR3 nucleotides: TGTGCCAGCAGCGTAGTCGGACAGGGCCAGTGGGAGACCCAGTACTTC. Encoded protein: CASSVVGQGQWETQYF. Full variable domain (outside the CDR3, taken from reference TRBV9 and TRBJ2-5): DSGVTQTPKHLITATGQRVTLRCSPRSGDLSVYWYQQSLDQGLQFLIQYYNGEERAKGNILERFSAQQFPDLHSELNLSSLELGDSALYFCASSVVGQGQWETQYFGPGTRLLVL.

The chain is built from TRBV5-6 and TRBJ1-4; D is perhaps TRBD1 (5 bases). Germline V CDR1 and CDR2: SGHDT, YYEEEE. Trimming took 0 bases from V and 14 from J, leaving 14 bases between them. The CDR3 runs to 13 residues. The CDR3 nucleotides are TGTGCCAGCAGCTTGGGACAGCTGTCCGGGCTGTTTTTT. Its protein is CASSLGQLSGLFF.

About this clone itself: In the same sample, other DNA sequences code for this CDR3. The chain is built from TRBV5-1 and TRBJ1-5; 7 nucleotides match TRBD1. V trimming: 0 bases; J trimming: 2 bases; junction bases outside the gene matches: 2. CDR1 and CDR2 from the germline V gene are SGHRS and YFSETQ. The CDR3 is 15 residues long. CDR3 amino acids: CASSLDRGGNQPQHF. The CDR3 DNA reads TGCGCCAGCAGCTTGGACAGGGGCGGCAATCAGCCCCAGCATTTT. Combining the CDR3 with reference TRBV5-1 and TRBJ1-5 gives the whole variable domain KAGVTQTPRYLIKTRGQQVTLSCSPISGHRSVSWYQQTPGQGLQFLFEYFSETQRNKGNFPGRFSGRQFSNSRSEMNVSTLELGDSALYLCASSLDRGGNQPQHFGDGTRLSIL.